The rows below give T cell receptor beta chains drawn from one sample of a study of patients and donors after allogeneic stem cell transplantation. TCRdb re-called the RT-PCR reads through MiXCR, storing one row per CDR3 protein. The sample yields 70,000 to 85,000 distinct CDR3 sequences, 26% seen once. The material sequenced was blood, either unsorted or a sorted T cell fraction (not recorded which). The receptors originated from a human donor who was either an allogeneic HSCT recipient or a stem cell or donor lymphocyte infusion donor (not recorded which). It is not recorded whose cells these are; they may come from a transplant donor. CDR3s include the opening cysteine and the closing phenylalanine or tryptophan. The D gene is left open where the match is weak. For some rows the clone size is stated as once, few or many, or as a class when expanded; others skip it.

CDR3nt: TGCGCCAGCAGCTTGGGAAGGTACGAGAACACTGAAGCTTTCTTT
CDR3aa: CASSLGRYENTEAFF
d_gene: NA
abundance: NA
v_gene: TRBV5-1
j_gene: TRBJ1-1

CDR3nt: TGCAGCGTTGACAGGGACGGCTACACCTTC
CDR3aa: CSVDRDGYTF
d_gene: NA
abundance: few
v_gene: TRBV29-1
j_gene: TRBJ1-2

CDR3nt: TGCGCCAGCAGCCAAGATGCGATTTGGGATACGCAGTATTTT
CDR3aa: CASSQDAIWDTQYF
d_gene: NA
abundance: NA
v_gene: TRBV4-3
j_gene: TRBJ2-3

CDR3nt: TGTGCCTCAGGGGGGTTGGACTATGGCTACACCTTC
CDR3aa: CASGGLDYGYTF
d_gene: TRBD1
abundance: many
v_gene: TRBV7-9
j_gene: TRBJ1-2

CDR3nt: TGTGCCAGCAGTTTATGGGGTTCACCCCTCCACTTT
CDR3aa: CASSLWGSPLHF
d_gene: NA
abundance: NA
v_gene: TRBV28
j_gene: TRBJ1-6

CDR3nt: TGCGCCAGCAGCTCCCCTGGGGTCCCCCCTCGCACAGATACGCAGTATTTT
CDR3aa: CASSSPGVPPRTDTQYF
d_gene: NA
abundance: NA
v_gene: TRBV5-1
j_gene: TRBJ2-3

CDR3nt: TGTGCCAGCAGCTTAGAGTTTGGAGGGCCTTATAGCAATCAGCCCCAGCATTTT
CDR3aa: CASSLEFGGPYSNQPQHF
d_gene: NA
abundance: NA
v_gene: TRBV7-6
j_gene: TRBJ1-5

CDR3nt: TGTGCCAGCAGCCAAATGTCTGAAGCTTTCTTT
CDR3aa: CASSQMSEAFF
d_gene: NA
abundance: NA
v_gene: TRBV3-1
j_gene: TRBJ1-1

CDR3nt: TGTGCCAGCAGTTTCTCCATCTCTGGGGCCAACGTCCTGACTTTC
CDR3aa: CASSFSISGANVLTF
d_gene: NA
abundance: NA
v_gene: TRBV12-3/TRBV12-4
j_gene: TRBJ2-6

CDR3nt: TGTGCCAGCAGACGGACAGGGAATCCCTACGAGCAGTACTTC
CDR3aa: CASRRTGNPYEQYF
d_gene: TRBD1
abundance: few
v_gene: TRBV5-6
j_gene: TRBJ2-7

CDR3nt: TGTGCCAGCAGCGTAGGAGGGATTAGCACAGATACGCAGTATTTT
CDR3aa: CASSVGGISTDTQYF
d_gene: NA
abundance: NA
v_gene: TRBV9
j_gene: TRBJ2-3

CDR3nt: TGTGCCAGCAGCCCCGTGGCGGGGGGGCCCGGTGAGCAGTTCTTC
CDR3aa: CASSPVAGGPGEQFF
d_gene: TRBD2
abundance: many
v_gene: TRBV9
j_gene: TRBJ2-1

CDR3nt: TGTGCCAGCCAAGGACGGGACAATGAGCAGTTCTTC
CDR3aa: CASQGRDNEQFF
d_gene: NA
abundance: NA
v_gene: TRBV12-3/TRBV12-4
j_gene: TRBJ2-1

CDR3nt: TGTGCCAGTAGTATAGGCAGCGGGGAGACCCAGTACTTC
CDR3aa: CASSIGSGETQYF
d_gene: NA
abundance: NA
v_gene: TRBV19
j_gene: TRBJ2-5

CDR3nt: TGCAGTGCTCGGACAGGGGGCCCTAATTCACCCCTCCACTTT
CDR3aa: CSARTGGPNSPLHF
d_gene: TRBD1
abundance: NA
v_gene: TRBV20-1
j_gene: TRBJ1-6

CDR3nt: TGTGCCACCAGCGGAATGACAGCGGAATCCTACAATGAGCAGTTCTTC
CDR3aa: CATSGMTAESYNEQFF
d_gene: NA
abundance: many
v_gene: TRBV15
j_gene: TRBJ2-1

CDR3nt: TGTGCCAGCAGCCCCCGCTTTGGCAGATCGAACACTGAAGCTTTCTTT
CDR3aa: CASSPRFGRSNTEAFF
d_gene: NA
abundance: NA
v_gene: TRBV7-9
j_gene: TRBJ1-1

CDR3nt: TGCAGTGCTAGAGTCTTAGTGGCCAACTATGGCTACACCTTC
CDR3aa: CSARVLVANYGYTF
d_gene: NA
abundance: many
v_gene: TRBV20-1
j_gene: TRBJ1-2

CDR3nt: TGTGCCAGCAGCGCCATCGGGCCGGAGACCCAGTACTTC
CDR3aa: CASSAIGPETQYF
d_gene: NA
abundance: NA
v_gene: TRBV5-6
j_gene: TRBJ2-5

CDR3nt: TGTGCCAGCAGTTACCACCGGGACAGGGTTGGCTATGGCTACACCTTC
CDR3aa: CASSYHRDRVGYGYTF
d_gene: TRBD1
abundance: few
v_gene: TRBV6-5
j_gene: TRBJ1-2

CDR3nt: TGTGCCAGCAGCCACCCCGGGACGTCAAGCTCCTACGAGCAGTACTTC
CDR3aa: CASSHPGTSSSYEQYF
d_gene: NA
abundance: few
v_gene: TRBV4-2
j_gene: TRBJ2-7

CDR3nt: TGTGCCAGCAGCTTGGAATGGACAGGGAGGTCATACGAGCAGTACTTC
CDR3aa: CASSLEWTGRSYEQYF
d_gene: TRBD1
abundance: NA
v_gene: TRBV5-5
j_gene: TRBJ2-7

CDR3nt: TGTGCCAGCAGCCCCGGGCTGAGGGGTGGAAACACCATATATTTT
CDR3aa: CASSPGLRGGNTIYF
d_gene: NA
abundance: NA
v_gene: TRBV3-1
j_gene: TRBJ1-3

CDR3nt: TGTGCCACCGGCAGAGCGGCCAGGGGTTTAGAGACCCAGTACTTC
CDR3aa: CATGRAARGLETQYF
d_gene: NA
abundance: NA
v_gene: TRBV15
j_gene: TRBJ2-5

CDR3nt: TGTGCCAGCAGTCCCCCCCCCATCTTAGCGGAGCAGTTCTTC
CDR3aa: CASSPPPILAEQFF
d_gene: NA
abundance: NA
v_gene: TRBV6-2/TRBV6-3
j_gene: TRBJ2-1

CDR3nt: TGCGCCAGCAGCTTGGTGGCCACAGATACGCAGTATTTT
CDR3aa: CASSLVATDTQYF
d_gene: NA
abundance: NA
v_gene: TRBV5-1
j_gene: TRBJ2-3

CDR3nt: TGCACCAGCAGCCAAGACGGACCGGGCAGGGCGACCGGGGAGCTGTTTTTT
CDR3aa: CTSSQDGPGRATGELFF
d_gene: NA
abundance: NA
v_gene: TRBV1
j_gene: TRBJ2-2

CDR3nt: TGTGCCAGCAGCTCCGAAGGTCGTTTTGGCTACACCTTC
CDR3aa: CASSSEGRFGYTF
d_gene: NA
abundance: few
v_gene: TRBV7-3
j_gene: TRBJ1-2

CDR3nt: TGCAGTGCCGGGACCCAGGAGGGGGAAAAACTGTTTTTT
CDR3aa: CSAGTQEGEKLFF
d_gene: NA
abundance: NA
v_gene: TRBV29-1
j_gene: TRBJ1-4

CDR3nt: TGCAGCGTTGACCGCAGGGGACTCACTGAAGCTTTCTTT
CDR3aa: CSVDRRGLTEAFF
d_gene: NA
abundance: NA
v_gene: TRBV29-1
j_gene: TRBJ1-1

CDR3nt: TGCGCCACCCAGCAGCAAGGGGGAGCGGATACGCAGTATTTT
CDR3aa: CATQQQGGADTQYF
d_gene: NA
abundance: few
v_gene: TRBV5-1
j_gene: TRBJ2-3

CDR3nt: TGTGCCAGCAGCGTAGGGGCTGTCGGGGAGCTGTTTTTT
CDR3aa: CASSVGAVGELFF
d_gene: NA
abundance: NA
v_gene: TRBV9
j_gene: TRBJ2-2

CDR3nt: TGTGCCAGCAGCTTAGCGCGGTACAATGAGCAGTTCTTC
CDR3aa: CASSLARYNEQFF
d_gene: NA
abundance: NA
v_gene: TRBV7-2
j_gene: TRBJ2-1

CDR3nt: TGTGCCAGCAGTTCTACCGGACAGGGGTCCTACGAGCAGTACTTC
CDR3aa: CASSSTGQGSYEQYF
d_gene: TRBD1
abundance: NA
v_gene: TRBV28
j_gene: TRBJ2-7

CDR3nt: TGTGCCAGCAGCTTAGCGGGTCTGGCGGGGGGAAACACCATATATTTT
CDR3aa: CASSLAGLAGGNTIYF
d_gene: NA
abundance: few
v_gene: TRBV7-2
j_gene: TRBJ1-3

CDR3nt: TGCGCCAGCAGCTCGTGGACATCTCTTGGCTACACCTTC
CDR3aa: CASSSWTSLGYTF
d_gene: NA
abundance: NA
v_gene: TRBV5-1
j_gene: TRBJ1-2

CDR3nt: TGTGCCAGCAGTCTTCCGTTAGCCACTGAAGCTTTCTTT
CDR3aa: CASSLPLATEAFF
d_gene: NA
abundance: few
v_gene: TRBV6-5
j_gene: TRBJ1-1

CDR3nt: TGCGCCAGCAGCCGAGATATGTCCTACAATGAGCAGTTCTTC
CDR3aa: CASSRDMSYNEQFF
d_gene: NA
abundance: few
v_gene: TRBV5-1
j_gene: TRBJ2-1

CDR3nt: TGCGCCAGCAGCTTGGCTGGGCTAGCCCCGTCTAATACGCAGTATTTT
CDR3aa: CASSLAGLAPSNTQYF
d_gene: NA
abundance: few
v_gene: TRBV5-1
j_gene: TRBJ2-3

CDR3nt: TGTGCCAGCAGCCCGACGGACTCCTACGAGCAGTACTTC
CDR3aa: CASSPTDSYEQYF
d_gene: NA
abundance: few
v_gene: TRBV7-9
j_gene: TRBJ2-7

CDR3nt: TGCGCCAGCAGCCCGGGCCCTTCGAGGGAGACCCAGTACTTC
CDR3aa: CASSPGPSRETQYF
d_gene: NA
abundance: NA
v_gene: TRBV5-1
j_gene: TRBJ2-5

CDR3nt: TGTGCCAGCAGCCGGGTGGGACTAGCGGGAGGAATAAATGAGCAGTTCTTC
CDR3aa: CASSRVGLAGGINEQFF
d_gene: TRBD2
abundance: once
v_gene: TRBV7-2
j_gene: TRBJ2-1

CDR3nt: TGTGCCAGCAGGGACAGGGGAGGTAATTCACCCCTCCACTTT
CDR3aa: CASRDRGGNSPLHF
d_gene: TRBD1
abundance: NA
v_gene: TRBV2
j_gene: TRBJ1-6

CDR3nt: TGTGCCAGTAGGGAGACAGGGAGAGGCACTGAAGCTTTCTTT
CDR3aa: CASRETGRGTEAFF
d_gene: TRBD1
abundance: NA
v_gene: TRBV19
j_gene: TRBJ1-1

CDR3nt: TGTGCCAGCAGCCTGCTCTCCTGGGGGACTAGTTATACCGGGGAGCTGTTTTTT
CDR3aa: CASSLLSWGTSYTGELFF
d_gene: TRBD2
abundance: once
v_gene: TRBV3-1
j_gene: TRBJ2-2

CDR3nt: TGCGCCAGCAGCTTGGGCCTTCAACCCACCGGGGAGCTGTTTTTT
CDR3aa: CASSLGLQPTGELFF
d_gene: NA
abundance: few
v_gene: TRBV5-1
j_gene: TRBJ2-2

CDR3nt: TGCAGTGCCGAGGACAGGGGGTCCTACGAGCAGTACTTC
CDR3aa: CSAEDRGSYEQYF
d_gene: TRBD1
abundance: NA
v_gene: TRBV20-1
j_gene: TRBJ2-7

CDR3nt: TGTGCCAGCGAATCTAGCGGGAGGTCCCCCTACGAGCAGTACTTC
CDR3aa: CASESSGRSPYEQYF
d_gene: TRBD2
abundance: NA
v_gene: TRBV11-1
j_gene: TRBJ2-7

CDR3nt: TGTGCCAGCACAACGGGCACTGAAGCTTTCTTT
CDR3aa: CASTTGTEAFF
d_gene: NA
abundance: NA
v_gene: TRBV6-6
j_gene: TRBJ1-1

CDR3nt: TGTGCTAGTGGCCAGAGTGGAGAGCGGAGGTACCAAGAGACCCAGTACTTC
CDR3aa: CASGQSGERRYQETQYF
d_gene: NA
abundance: NA
v_gene: TRBV12-5
j_gene: TRBJ2-5

CDR3nt: TGTGCCAGCAGTTACGGTTCCCCGACGCGCTACAATGAGCAGTTCTTC
CDR3aa: CASSYGSPTRYNEQFF
d_gene: NA
abundance: few
v_gene: TRBV6-6
j_gene: TRBJ2-1

CDR3nt: TGTGCCAGCAGCCAGACAGGGCGGGGGGCCTACGAGCAGTACTTC
CDR3aa: CASSQTGRGAYEQYF
d_gene: NA
abundance: NA
v_gene: TRBV3-1
j_gene: TRBJ2-7

CDR3nt: TGTGCCAGCAGTCAAAACGGGGGAGGGAGGGGATCACCCCTCCACTTT
CDR3aa: CASSQNGGGRGSPLHF
d_gene: NA
abundance: few
v_gene: TRBV6-5
j_gene: TRBJ1-6

CDR3nt: TGCGCCAGCAGCCCCTCCGAACCAAGGGGGTTGTCCTACGAGCAGTACTTC
CDR3aa: CASSPSEPRGLSYEQYF
d_gene: NA
abundance: few
v_gene: TRBV5-1
j_gene: TRBJ2-7

CDR3nt: TGCGCCAGCAGTCCTACGGGTCTATGGGATGAGCAGTTCTTC
CDR3aa: CASSPTGLWDEQFF
d_gene: NA
abundance: once
v_gene: TRBV10-2
j_gene: TRBJ2-1

CDR3nt: TGCAGTGCTAGACCACACCTTGGTGATACGCAGTATTTT
CDR3aa: CSARPHLGDTQYF
d_gene: NA
abundance: few
v_gene: TRBV20-1
j_gene: TRBJ2-3

CDR3nt: TGTGCCAGCAGCCAAGAGGATAGCAGCGGGGTATTAAATGAGCAGTTCTTC
CDR3aa: CASSQEDSSGVLNEQFF
d_gene: TRBD2
abundance: NA
v_gene: TRBV4-2
j_gene: TRBJ2-1

CDR3nt: TGTGCCAGCAGCAACTACAGGGGGAGCTCCTACGAGCAGTACTTC
CDR3aa: CASSNYRGSSYEQYF
d_gene: TRBD1
abundance: few
v_gene: TRBV5-5
j_gene: TRBJ2-7